A single sample gave rise to the 27 T cell receptor beta chains below, sequenced in a study of radiotherapy plus CTLA-4 blockade in lung cancer. The data were produced by immunoSEQ multiplex PCR, yet TCRdb's version contains in-frame clones alone and is incomplete. The table includes about 60,000 clones, approximately 83% detected once. The sequencing used peripheral blood, collected from a patient treated with radiotherapy plus ipilimumab. These receptors came from a human donor with non-small cell lung cancer who had a partial response to radiotherapy plus ipilimumab.

This chain links TRBV5-1 with TRBJ1-1, with 7 bases fitting TRBD1. Germline V gene sequence: CDR1 SGHRS, CDR2 YFSETQ. The CDR3 sequence is 16 residues long. Trimming at V came to 4 bases and at J to 6 bases, leaving 15 bases not matched to a gene. This CDR3 is CASSLGPGGTAAEAFF. The CDR3 DNA follows: TGCGCCAGCAGCCTGGGGCCAGGGGGGACAGCCGCTGAAGCTTTCTTT.

The chain recombines TRBV2 with TRBJ2-1; 8 nucleotides align to TRBD1. CDR3 length: 15 residues. Unmatched junction bases numbered 8, after V lost 4 bases and J lost 6 bases. Germline assignment: CDR1 SNHLY and CDR2 FYNNEI. CDR3 in amino acids: CASSVGQGARNEQFF. The CDR3 DNA reads TGTGCCAGCAGTGTAGGGCAGGGGGCCCGCAATGAGCAGTTCTTC.

The chain recombines TRBV5-4 with TRBJ2-4; 7 bases map to TRBD1. CDR1 and CDR2 (germline): SGHNT, YYREEE (reference sequence). This CDR3 has 16 amino acids. The V gene end was trimmed by 3 bases and the J gene end by 1 base; junction bases not matched to a gene: 7. The CDR3 sequence: CASSSGTEMAKNIQYF. CDR3 sequence (DNA): TGTGCCAGCAGCTCCGGGACAGAAATGGCCAAAAACATTCAGTACTTC.

The gene calls are TRBV5-1 and TRBJ2-3; 7 positions match TRBD2. Germline V gene lookup returns CDR1 SGHRS and CDR2 YFSETQ. The CDR3 runs to 15 residues. With 4 bases clipped from V and 1 base from J, the junction kept 6 bases outside the gene matches. The CDR3 is CASSLQAGRTDTQYF. CDR3 coding DNA: TGCGCCAGCAGCCTTCAAGCGGGGCGCACAGATACGCAGTATTTT.

This clone has just one count. The chain has TRBV11-1 and TRBJ2-7; 10 bases align to TRBD2. V shed 7 bases and J 7 bases; nucleotides not matched to a gene: 13. There are 15 residues in the CDR3. Germline values: CDR1 SGHAT, CDR2 FQDESV (reference sequence). CDR3 protein: CASTPDPSGSDEQYF. CDR3 in DNA: TGTGCCAGCACCCCAGATCCTAGCGGGAGTGATGAGCAGTACTTC.

The chain carries TRBV29-1 and TRBJ2-1, with TRBD2 matching over 9 bases. Germline V gives CDR1 SQVTM, CDR2 ANQGSEA. V gave up 6 bases and J gave up 6 bases; unmatched junction bases: 6. The CDR3 extends over 13 amino acids. The CDR3 DNA reads TGCAGCGTGCGGGAGGGCCTTGGCAATGAGCAGTTCTTC. Amino acid sequence: CSVREGLGNEQFF.

V usage is TRBV5-1 and J usage is TRBJ2-7; no clear D gene. V lost 5 bases and J 3 bases, leaving 6 bases between the germline ends. The CDR3 is made up of 11 amino acids. Germline V lookup: CDR1 SGHRS, CDR2 YFSETQ. CDR3 nucleotide sequence: TGCGCCAGCAGAGCCGGCTACGAGCAGTACTTC. It codes for CASRAGYEQYF.

V usage is TRBV11-2 and J usage is TRBJ2-2; TRBD1 agrees at 9 bases. J lost 6 bases, V lost 4 bases, and 12 bases had no gene match. This CDR3 region has 17 residues. Germline CDR1 reads SGHAT; CDR2 reads FQNNGV. The CDR3 protein is CASSSRGTGKGAGELFF. CDR3 DNA sequence: TGTGCCAGCAGCTCTCGTGGGACAGGGAAGGGGGCCGGGGAGCTGTTTTTT.

The gene calls are TRBV7-2 and TRBJ1-3; the D is unclear. V lost 5 bases and J 4 bases, leaving 15 bases between the germline ends. CDR3 size: 15 residues. CDR1 SGHTA and CDR2 FQGNSA come from the germline V gene. The CDR3 DNA sequence: TGTGCCAGCAGCCCTGACCCAAGGAGGGGAAACACCATATATTTT. Encoded protein: CASSPDPRRGNTIYF.

V usage is TRBV6-1 and J usage is TRBJ1-1, with D hard to call. Germline CDR1 and CDR2: MNHNS and SASEGT. The V end lost 11 bases, the J end lost 4 bases, and 17 bases lay between the germline ends. This CDR3 comprises 13 residues. The CDR3 bases are TGTGCCGTCGCAACGGGTCCCGGCACTGAAGCTTTCTTT. Translating it yields CAVATGPGTEAFF.

The J gene is TRBJ2-5, the V gene TRBV27; no firm D call. CDR1 MNHEY and CDR2 SMNVEV come from the germline V gene (reference sequence). This CDR3 has 13 amino acids. The V gene lost 3 bases and the J gene lost 5 bases, with 10 bases spanning the gap. The CDR3 region has the DNA TGTGCCAGCAGTTTTGCGGCCTGGGAGACCCAGTACTTC. Translation: CASSFAAWETQYF.

The genes are TRBV4-1 and TRBJ2-3, with D possibly matching TRBD1 (7 bases). V was clipped by 0 bases and J by 4 bases, with 17 bases between them. The V gene's germline CDR1 is MGHRA and CDR2 YSYEKL. This CDR3 is 17 amino acids long. CDR3 residues: CASSQEGAGGLADTQYF. For the CDR3, the DNA is TGCGCCAGCAGCCAAGAAGGGGCAGGGGGGTTGGCAGATACGCAGTATTTT.

In DNA, the CDR3 is TGCGCCAGCAGCCTCCGGACAGGGAGCCCCTACGAGCAGTACTTC. Its protein is CASSLRTGSPYEQYF. This chain connects TRBV4-1 to TRBJ2-7; 8 nucleotides align to TRBD1. This CDR3 spans 15 amino acids. V lost 4 bases, J lost 2 bases, and 7 bases stayed unmatched. Germline loops: CDR1 MGHRA, CDR2 YSYEKL.

V gene TRBV5-4 combines with J gene TRBJ2-5; a weak D match, TRBD2 (5 bases). Deletions cut 4 bases from V and 11 bases from J, with 12 bases between. CDR1 is SGHNT and CDR2 is YYREEE in the germline V gene (reference sequence). This CDR3 is built from 11 residues. The CDR3 spells CASSLDGVQYF. Written as DNA, the CDR3 is TGTGCCAGCAGCCTGGACGGGGTGCAGTACTTC.

The table lists this clone with a few counts. The chain uses TRBV7-3 and TRBJ2-7; TRBD1 agrees at 7 bases. Germline V gene lookup returns CDR1 SGHTA and CDR2 FQGTGA. This CDR3 contains 14 residues. The J segment lost 6 bases and the V segment lost 2 bases, leaving 7 bases of the junction unmatched. As DNA, the CDR3 is TGTGCCAGCAGCTTAGGGCCAGGGGGTGGCGAGCAGTACTTC. Its translation is CASSLGPGGGEQYF.

This chain links TRBV9 with TRBJ2-5, with D perhaps matching TRBD2 (5 bases). The germline V gene encodes CDR1 SGDLS and CDR2 YYNGEE. The CDR3 consists of 15 residues. With 0 bases removed from V and 5 bases from J, the gap between germline ends came to 14 bases. In DNA, the CDR3 is TGTGCCAGCAGCGTAGGACCGGGCCCGGGGGAGACCCAGTACTTC. It yields the protein CASSVGPGPGETQYF.

This CDR3 is CASSKRQGSPYNEQFF. CDR3 DNA: TGCGCCAGCAGCAAACGACAGGGGAGTCCATACAATGAGCAGTTCTTC. The chain carries TRBV5-1 and TRBJ2-1; 8 bases agree with TRBD1. J was trimmed by 4 bases and V by 4 bases; bases with no gene match: 10. This CDR3 comprises 16 residues. CDR1 and CDR2 (germline): SGHRS, YFSETQ.

Here the CDR3 DNA reads TGTGCCAGCAGCGTCGGACAGGGGGCGAATTCACCCCTCCACTTT. It translates to CASSVGQGANSPLHF. V is TRBV9 and J is TRBJ1-6; the match to TRBD1 covers 11 bases. Germline loops: CDR1 SGDLS, CDR2 YYNGEE. The CDR3 covers 15 residues. V shed 2 bases and J 7 bases; nucleotides not matched to a gene: 2.

The V gene is TRBV19, the J gene TRBJ1-5, with D possibly matching TRBD1 (6 bases). CDR1 LNHDA and CDR2 SQIVND come from the germline V gene (reference sequence). Trimming cost V 4 bases and J 0 bases, with 19 bases left between them. CDR3 length equals 18 residues. The CDR3 DNA follows: TGTGCCAGTAGTAAATGGACAGAAATTTCCTATAGCAATCAGCCCCAGCATTTT. Protein: CASSKWTEISYSNQPQHF.

The chain uses TRBV5-4 and TRBJ2-7; 10 positions match TRBD2. This CDR3 spans 15 amino acids. Germline lookup yields CDR1 SGHNT and CDR2 YYREEE (reference sequence). With 4 bases clipped from V and 7 bases from J, the junction kept 11 bases outside the gene matches. The CDR3 loop reads CASSPAAGGPGEQYF. CDR3 in DNA: TGTGCCAGCAGCCCCGCAGCGGGAGGGCCGGGAGAGCAGTACTTC.

The chain couples TRBV7-2 to TRBJ2-2; D might be TRBD2 (6 bases). The V end lost 6 bases, the J end lost 2 bases, and 13 bases lay between the germline ends. The CDR3 totals 15 residues. Germline V lookup: CDR1 SGHTA, CDR2 FQGNSA. The CDR3 nucleotides are TGTGCCAGCAGATTGGGACTCCAAAACACCGGGGAGCTGTTTTTT. Encoded protein: CASRLGLQNTGELFF.

This clone was seen a handful of times. The CDR3 loop is CSVRSTGAGNTIYF. The CDR3 DNA reads as TGCAGCGTGAGGAGCACAGGGGCGGGAAACACCATATATTTT. The rearrangement links TRBV29-1 to TRBJ1-3; 7 nucleotides match TRBD1. CDR1 is SQVTM and CDR2 is ANQGSEA in the germline V gene. This CDR3 is 14 amino acids long. Germline trimming cut 6 bases from V and 4 bases from J; bases unmatched to any gene: 9.

J is TRBJ1-1 and V is TRBV18; D call uncertain. From germline, CDR1 is KGHSH and CDR2 LQKENI. The V gene lost 4 bases and the J gene lost 4 bases, with 13 bases spanning the gap. CDR3 size: 14 residues. CDR3 sequence (DNA): TGTGCCAGCTCACGAGACGGAGGAGGCACTGAAGCTTTCTTT. It translates to CASSRDGGGTEAFF.

The chain carries TRBV7-3 and TRBJ2-7; TRBD2 matches 8 bases. Germline-derived CDR1 and CDR2 are SGHTA and FQGTGA. Trimming cost V 2 bases and J 0 bases; bases outside gene matches: 6. The CDR3 consists of 16 residues. The CDR3 sequence is CASSLVPSGYSYEQYF. DNA of the CDR3: TGTGCCAGCAGCTTAGTTCCTAGCGGGTACTCCTACGAGCAGTACTTC.

The CDR3 DNA reads as TGTGCCAGCGGCCCGAGGGGGGAGGGCTACAATGAGCAGTTCTTC. Translation gives CASGPRGEGYNEQFF. This chain joins TRBV27 and TRBJ2-1; maybe TRBD2 (7 bases). The germline V and J ends were trimmed by 8 bases and 3 bases, with 17 bases remaining between them. There are 15 residues in the CDR3. Germline CDR1 is MNHEY and CDR2 is SMNVEV (reference sequence).

This clone showed up just a few times. The chain joins TRBV5-1 to TRBJ1-1; D might be TRBD1 (5 bases). The germline V gene has CDR1 SGHRS and CDR2 YFSETQ. The CDR3 consists of 15 residues. V dropped 0 bases and J dropped 7 bases, with 16 bases sitting between them. CDR3 sequence reads: CASSLEGRGDVEAFF. The CDR3 DNA sequence: TGCGCCAGCAGCTTGGAAGGGCGGGGGGACGTTGAAGCTTTCTTT.

This clone was seen more than once but under ten times. The V gene is TRBV29-1, the J gene TRBJ2-7, with 8 nucleotides matching TRBD1. The CDR3 loop spans 12 amino acids. CDR1 SQVTM and CDR2 ANQGSEA come from the germline V gene. V shed 8 bases, J shed 5 bases, and the junction held 8 bases outside the gene matches. CDR3 residues: CSIRQGLHEQYF. In DNA, the CDR3 is TGCAGCATACGACAGGGGCTGCACGAGCAGTACTTC.